The 6 T cell receptor beta chains given below trace back to one sample, sequenced in a study of T cell clonality in common variable immunodeficiency. The method was immunoSEQ multiplex PCR; TCRdb's version includes in-frame clones alone and lacks a portion of them. This sample carries tens of thousands of clones and no singletons, and more than 3.5% goes to the top ten. Their recognized antigens are unknown. Study results and limitations: Common variable immunodeficiency TCR beta sequences reportedly had fewer deletions and N-nucleotide insertions.

Sequencing was done on a sample of peripheral blood mononuclear cells. These receptors originate from a human donor with common variable immunodeficiency.

This clone has ten or more counts. From the germline J gene comes the end of the CDR3, since the read stops 3 residues before it. The chain carries TRBV20-1 and TRBJ2-1; 7 bases agree with TRBD2. The ends lost 7 bases at V and 8 bases at J; junction bases unmatched: 5. The CDR3 sequence is 11 residues long. Germline V gene data show CDR1 as DFQATT and CDR2 as SNEGSKA (reference sequence). The CDR3 is CSGLARYEQFF. Incomplete CDR3 DNA: TGCAGTGGACTAGCTCGGTATGAG.

Many counts were recorded for this clone. Read sequence stops 3 residues before the CDR3 end, and the germline J gene provides the missing end. The chain is built from TRBV20-1 and TRBJ2-1; D gene uncertain. The germline gives CDR1 DFQATT, CDR2 SNEGSKA (reference sequence). This CDR3 spans 10 amino acids. Trimming took off 4 bases at V and 5 bases at J, with 3 bases between the two ends. The CDR3 DNA, read in part, is TGCAGTGCTACCAACAATGAG. Its translation: CSATNNE. The whole CDR3 protein reads CSATNNEQFF.

On this clone: Sequencing ends 3 residues short of the CDR3 end; the germline J gene provides the rest. The chain recombines TRBV7-2 with TRBJ2-2, with D perhaps TRBD1 (5 bases). Trimming cost V 0 bases and J 4 bases, with 12 bases left between them. In germline, CDR1 is SGHTA, CDR2 FQGNSA. The CDR3 is made up of 16 amino acids. The CDR3 here is CASSLARGLSTGELFF. The part of the CDR3 DNA that was read is TGTGCCAGCAGCTTAGCAAGGGGCCTAAGCACCGGGGAG. Together with reference TRBV7-2 and TRBJ2-2, the CDR3 gives the full variable domain: GAGVSQSPSNKVTEKGKDVELRCDPISGHTALYWYRQSLGQGLEFLIYFQGNSAPDKSGLPSDRFSAERTGGSVSTLTIQRTQQEDSAVYLCASSLARGLSTGELFFGEGSRLTVL.

This clone was counted only a few times. The observed sequence ends 3 residues before the CDR3 terminus, with the missing tail filled in from the germline J gene. This sequence joins TRBV6-1 and TRBJ2-7; D unresolved. Germline-derived CDR1 and CDR2 are MNHNS and SASEGT. The CDR3 loop spans 15 amino acids. Between the trimmed V and J ends, which lost 1 base and 3 bases, there was a span of 13 bases. The part of the CDR3 DNA that was read is TGTGCCAGCAGTGAAGGGGCTGAGGTTCGCTACGAG. Translating gives CASSEGAEVRYE. The whole CDR3 reads CASSEGAEVRYEQYF.

To note about this clone: The CDR3 end falls 3 residues outside the read, so it is completed with the germline J gene. V gene TRBV18 combines with J gene TRBJ1-1, with D maybe TRBD1 (5 bases). The V end was cut by 0 bases, the J end by 0 bases, with 8 bases between. The CDR3 is 15 amino acids. Per the germline V gene, CDR1 is KGHSH and CDR2 is LQKENI. CDR3 in amino acids: CASSPPRGMNTEAFF. The covered CDR3 bases are TGTGCCAGCTCACCACCGAGGGGCATGAACACTGAA.

To note about this clone: The read ends 3 residues early relative to the CDR3; the germline J gene fills the gap. The chain carries TRBV13 and TRBJ2-3; possible D gene TRBD2, 5 bases. Germline CDR1 and CDR2: PRHDT and FYEKMQ (reference sequence). The V end was cut by 0 bases, the J end by 2 bases, with 9 bases between. CDR3 size: 15 residues. The CDR3 reads CASSLGSSNTDTQYF. The DNA read from the CDR3 is TGTGCCAGCAGCTTAGGGTCTAGCAACACAGATACG.